This T cell receptor (beta chain) is drawn from a study of identical twins (dated by TCRdb to 2016 to 2018). For the study in its entirety: The study deep-sequenced TCR alpha and beta repertoires from monozygotic twins, unrelated adults of various ages and cord blood to test whether fetal clonotypes persist. To rule out contamination, the twin experiments were replicated at different times with different library preparation protocols. Study-wide findings and limitations: Conclusions relied on cross-sectional statistical analysis, since the same donors could not be followed over many years. Zero-insertion analyses could be partly confounded by invariant T cells such as MAIT and iNKT, though diverse VJ usage argued against such confounding for most clonotypes. Excess twin sharing in beta out-of-frame sequences was weaker because fewer shared sequences lowered the signal-to-noise ratio. Compared with coincidental sharing between unrelated individuals, an excess of low generation-probability sequences was observed among out-of-frame TCR alpha sequences shared between twins. Abundant cord blood beta clonotypes had fewer insertions, young adult naive repertoires showed a similar but weaker trend, and memory repertoires showed no such trend. Out-of-frame TCR alpha sharing in monozygotic twins was systematically underestimated by recombination models, whereas sharing between unrelated individuals was in agreement with the recombination models.

Library creation used 5' RACE. Sequencing took place on an Illumina HiSeq 2000. A universal primer binding site was introduced by template switching, and a unique molecular identifier was present in the final cDNA, enabling accurate counting of TCR cDNA molecules. Specific primers in the conserved constant-segment region were used to synthesize first-strand cDNA for TCR alpha and beta chains. To control for contamination, each cDNA library was double barcoded with a SMART-Mk sample barcode plus Illumina barcodes. TruSeq adapter sequences along with Illumina sample barcodes were introduced in two successive PCR steps. The Illumina HiSeq platform was used with custom primers to sequence TCR alpha and beta cDNA libraries. The published analysis was carried out like this. Raw reads were processed with MiGEC to extract unique molecular identifiers, and MiXCR was used to determine CDR3 positions. Recombination models were inferred per individual with the repgenHMM and IGoR tools using an EM algorithm. Shared clonotypes were analyzed with the tcR package in R, and sharing was normalized by the product of cloneset sizes. To study raw recombination without the effects of thymic and clonal selection, out-of-frame nonproductive sequences were analyzed. TCRdb took the public reads, trimmed them with fastp at Q25, ran MiXCR for clone calling and kept in-frame beta chains. Each record represents a unique CDR3 protein, reported with the most common genes and DNA among its rows. TCRdb, not the original authors, processed these V and J calls. This sample holds 1.5 million to 2 million distinct CDR3 sequences; more than 30% were observed only once. The top ten clonotypes cover about 0.27% of the sample.

Turning to this clonotype: Its cognate antigen has yet to be identified. Per-base quality was not reported, and no clone a single base away is much larger than it.

From the germline V gene, CDR1 is KGHSH and CDR2 is LQKENI. From the cysteine up to the phenylalanine, the CDR3 has a length of 14 residues. Only the CDR3 portion is preserved as DNA: 42 bases, with reading frame beginning at the first base. V loses 2 bases of germline sequence and J loses 5 bases, and the interval between the two ends is 10 bases. Every donor in the study was a healthy Caucasian. Sequencing was performed on cord blood. Recombination joined TRBV18 with TRBJ1-5; no D gene is confidently identified. The receptor was isolated from a newborn girl in good health. CDR3 protein: CASSPSPRDQPQHF. Here is the DNA: TGTGCCAGCTCACCATCTCCCCGCGATCAGCCCCAGCATTTT. Full variable domain (CDR3 extended with the reference TRBV18 and TRBJ1-5 proteins): NAGVMQNPRHLVRRRGQEARLRCSPMKGHSHVYWYRQLPEEGLKFMVYLQKENIIDESGMPKERFSAEFPKEGPSILRIQQVVRGDSAAYFCASSPSPRDQPQHFGDGTRLSIL.